This T cell receptor beta chain originates from a study of blood T cells in healthy people across ages (dated by TCRdb to between 2014 and 2017). Regarding the study in general: Template switching captured roughly one uniquely barcoded TCR beta cDNA molecule per two T cells in model experiments. Using deep sequencing normalized with unique cDNA molecular identifiers, the study measured how TCR beta repertoire diversity changes with age. Donors were grouped into four age groups: young (average approximately 15 years), middle-aged (39), aged (about 60) and long-lived (around 80). To avoid experimental bias, donors of different ages were distributed randomly across sequencing lanes. For two donors (one aged 18 to 30 and one aged 80 or older), the study analyzed two additional independent replicas of 1 million unique cDNA reads from the same blood draw. What the authors observed across the whole study: A strong correlation was found between observed TCR beta diversity and the percentage of naive T cells measured by flow cytometry. Because donor CMV infection status was unknown, age-related changes in expanded clonotypes were potentially confounded. Conclusive comparison of naive and antigen-experienced compartments was prevented by the profiling of bulk unsorted PBMCs. As age increased, observed TCR beta diversity per million T cells dropped in a roughly linear way, and a significant reduction was already evident by age roughly 36. Compared with the aged group, the long-lived group had more naive CD4+ T cells, fewer expanded clones and increased TCR diversity, suggesting age selection. Estimates of total diversity based on one million sequenced T cells were regarded as lower bounds and as underestimates.

V drops 4 bases and J drops 6 bases, leaving 13 bases in between. Spanning cysteine to phenylalanine, the CDR3 consists of 14 amino acids. Only CDR3 DNA remains: 42 bases, in frame from the first base. The germline V gene gives CDR1 as SGHTA and CDR2 as FQGNSA. The donors were 40 or so Caucasian individuals from Russia, aged roughly 6 to 90 years, who were systemically healthy. Ten milliliters of peripheral blood were drawn from each donor into EDTA-treated Vacutainer tubes. Ficoll-Paque density-gradient centrifugation was used to isolate PBMCs, with at least 7 million obtained per sample. Total RNA was extracted from PBMCs with Trizol reagent, with at least 5 micrograms obtained per sample. The percentages of naive CD45RAhigh/CD27high T cells were determined by flow cytometry on a PBMC aliquot from every donor. Libraries were prepared through 5' RACE. The reads were generated on an Illumina HiSeq 2500. A second PCR of roughly 6 to 11 cycles was performed with a sample-barcoded 5' primer and a J-beta primer mix. A unique molecular identifier was introduced onto each TCR beta cDNA molecule by a template-switch 5' adaptor carrying 12 random nucleotides. Each sample yielded at least 2.5 million CDR3-containing paired-end reads. First-strand cDNA was synthesized from all RNA with the Mint cDNA synthesis kit, primed by a TRBC-specific oligonucleotide. Following uracil-DNA glycosylase treatment, all cDNA underwent a first 18-cycle PCR with the universal primers M1SS and BC2_uni_R. From the authors' description of their analysis: Each sample was normalized by randomly selecting 1 million high-quality reads, each carrying a distinct molecular identifier. Instead of being binned into consensus sequences, reads that shared molecular identifiers were thrown out. MiTCR, set to a Q25 quality threshold and the strictest error-elimination algorithm, was used for CDR3 identification, clonotype clustering and error correction. A nonparametric unseen species model using Euler transformation provided a lower-bound estimate of total TCR beta diversity. TCRdb ran its own pipeline on the public reads, namely fastp trimming at Q25 and MiXCR clone calling, and kept in-frame beta chains. All rows with the same CDR3 protein become a single entry with the most common DNA and genes. TCRdb's processing, not the authors' own work, is the source of the V and J calls. For this sample the table gives 550,000 to 650,000 distinct CDR3 sequences, of which approximately 30% were detected only once. 15% to 19% of the sample rests with the top ten.

This clonotype was detected a few times. What antigen it recognizes has not been identified. No base-level quality is on record; no much larger clone is a single base apart. The clonotype was recovered from an elderly woman in good health. Sequenced sample: blood. This chain joins TRBV7-2 to TRBJ1-5; the D gene is possibly TRBD1, with 5 bases matching. Here the CDR3 is given as CASSSGWGTQPQHF. The DNA sequence is given as TGTGCCAGCAGCTCCGGGTGGGGGACTCAGCCCCAGCATTTT. The CDR3, completed at both ends by the reference TRBV7-2 and TRBJ1-5 genes, gives the full variable domain GAGVSQSPSNKVTEKGKDVELRCDPISGHTALYWYRQSLGQGLEFLIYFQGNSAPDKSGLPSDRFSAERTGGSVSTLTIQRTQQEDSAVYLCASSSGWGTQPQHFGDGTRLSIL.